This entry is about one T cell receptor (beta chain). Its antigen is currently unknown. Germline V CDR1 and CDR2: SGHDN, FVKESK. The CDR3 runs 15 residues. Trimming cost V 3 bases and J 4 bases, with 16 bases left between them. The data are from a study of T cells in Graves' hyperthyroidism and ophthalmopathy. Study-level findings and limits: Among clonotypes expanded in thyroid above 0.001, most were also found in blood. A 13 V-J signature model discriminated ophthalmopathy versus stable hyperthyroidism.

Exclusions: uncontrolled infection, other autoimmune disease, pregnancy, lactation. The study based diagnoses on clinical symptoms, serum thyroxine and TRAb, thyroid ultrasound and orbital computed tomography. There were TCR beta CDR3 regions amplified from RNA transcripts. First-round RT-PCR with HTBI primers amplified the TCR CDR3 region. TCRdb re-derived calls from the multiplex PCR reads in MiXCR, one entry per CDR3 protein. The table lists tens of thousands of distinct CDR3 sequences, roughly half of them singletons, with 30% to 40% in the top ten. This chain links TRBV14 with TRBJ2-7; D perhaps matches TRBD1 (5 bases). This receptor was taken from a man between 18 and 35 years old with Graves' hyperthyroidism. Input material: peripheral blood or thyroid tissue (not recorded which). The CDR3 DNA is TGTGCCAGCAGCCAGGGCTTCGACAGAACATACGAGCAGTACTTC. This translates into CASSQGFDRTYEQYF. Using reference TRBV14 and TRBJ2-7 for the parts outside the CDR3, the full variable domain is EAGVTQFPSHSVIEKGQTVTLRCDPISGHDNLYWYRRVMGKEIKFLLHFVKESKQDESGMPNNRFLAERTGGTYSTLKVQPAELEDSGVYFCASSQGFDRTYEQYFGPGTRLTVT.